The 3 T cell receptor beta chains reported below all come from one sample, sequenced in a study of cytomegalovirus exposure and HLA in healthy donors. The PCR used 60 Vbeta and 13 Jbeta primers. TCRdb's copy holds only in-frame clones and misses some; the assay was immunoSEQ multiplex PCR. The sample yields about 84,000 clones, more than 70% seen once. The specimen sequenced was PBMCs. These receptors all stem from a male donor in good health and CMV-seropositive.

V and J are TRBV7-2 and TRBJ2-3, with 12 bases identical to TRBD2. Germline V gene lookup returns CDR1 SGHTA and CDR2 FQGNSA. This CDR3 has 15 residues. With V trimmed by 4 bases and J by 6 bases, 5 bases remained unmatched. CDR3 in amino acids: CASSYLAGGRDTQYF. The CDR3 DNA sequence: TGTGCCAGCAGCTATCTAGCGGGAGGGCGCGATACGCAGTATTTT.

This clone has only a few counts. The chain carries TRBV11-1 and TRBJ2-7, with TRBD2 matching over 9 bases. The CDR3 has 14 residues. The V and J ends lost 2 bases and 2 bases, in that order; junction bases with no gene match: 1. The germline CDR1 and CDR2 sequences are SGHAT and FQDESV (reference sequence). CDR3 nucleotides: TGTGCCAGCAGCTTACAGCGGGGGGCCTACGAGCAGTACTTC. Protein: CASSLQRGAYEQYF.

This chain joins TRBV5-5 and TRBJ2-5; 7 bases map to TRBD2. The J segment lost 7 bases and the V segment lost 4 bases, leaving 13 bases of the junction unmatched. Germline values: CDR1 SGHKS, CDR2 YYEKEE (reference sequence). CDR3 size: 15 residues. CDR3 bases: TGTGCCAGCAGCCCGCCAGGGAGGGCCTGGAGGACCCAGTACTTC. Translation gives CASSPPGRAWRTQYF.